This TCR beta chain derives from a study of shared clonotypes between healthy human individuals. TCRdb's table, derived via immunoSEQ multiplex PCR, lists solely in-frame clones and lacks some. This table holds roughly 1.4 million clones, about 98.5% found once. Splitting of CD4+ cells produced CD45RA+ naive and CD45RA-negative memory subsets. As concerns this clone: What it binds is not known.

Study results and caveats: Clonotype sharing among donors likely depends on sequencing depth.

This sequence was found in a man aged 25-40 years in good health. Material: naive CD4+ T cells sorted from blood. This sample's subset: CD45RA+ positively selected.

The CDR3, as DNA: TGTGCCAGCAGTCCGACGACAGGGGCGGTTTCATTGAATCAGCCCCAGCATTTT. Translated: CASSPTTGAVSLNQPQHF. The chain recombines TRBV28 with TRBJ1-5; 8 bases match TRBD1. Unmatched junction bases numbered 16, after V lost 5 bases and J lost 4 bases. Germline CDR1 is MDHEN and CDR2 is SYDVKM. The CDR3 length is 18 residues.